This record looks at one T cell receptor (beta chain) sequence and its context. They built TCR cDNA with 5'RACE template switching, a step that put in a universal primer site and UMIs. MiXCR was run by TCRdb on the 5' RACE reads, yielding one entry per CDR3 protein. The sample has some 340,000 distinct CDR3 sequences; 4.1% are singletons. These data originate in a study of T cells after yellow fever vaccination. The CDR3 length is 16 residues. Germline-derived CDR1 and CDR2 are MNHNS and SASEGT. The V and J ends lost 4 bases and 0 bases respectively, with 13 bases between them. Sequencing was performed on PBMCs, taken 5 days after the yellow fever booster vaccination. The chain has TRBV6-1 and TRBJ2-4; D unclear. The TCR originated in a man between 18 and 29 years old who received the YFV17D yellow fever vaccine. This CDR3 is CASSGSDIIAKNIQYF. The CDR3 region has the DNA TGTGCCAGCAGTGGGAGCGACATTATAGCCAAAAACATTCAGTACTTC.